The rows below give T cell receptor beta chains drawn from one sample of a study of human T cells and chemical hapten exposure. A single record per CDR3 protein comes from TCRdb applying MiXCR to the RACE reads. The sample holds about 71,000 distinct CDR3 sequences; around 10% are singletons and the top ten take roughly 1.5%. The source material was whole blood, sampled in connection with sensitization to the hapten diphenylcyclopropenone (DPC). These TCRs come from a woman aged 45 to 65 with alopecia areata. Some clones in this sample may be carry-over from other donors' samples. Each CDR3 is given with its conserved first and last residue. Each record gives: clone size, D gene, V gene, J gene, CDR3 DNA, CDR3 protein. The D gene is left open where the match is weak. Rows may omit the clone size; those that give it use once, few, many or a size class.

NA,TRBD1,TRBV12-3/TRBV12-4,TRBJ2-1,TGTGCCAGCAGTCCGTGGGGACAGGGGGCGTCCAATGAGCAGTTCTTC,CASSPWGQGASNEQFF
once,TRBD2,TRBV28,TRBJ2-7,TGTGCCAGCAGCTTACTAGCGGGCGACTCCTACGAGCAGTACTTC,CASSLLAGDSYEQYF
many,TRBD1,TRBV28,TRBJ1-5,TGTGCCAGCAGTCCGGACAGGGCCCGGGGCAGGCATTTT,CASSPDRARGRHF
few,NA,TRBV14,TRBJ2-1,TGTGCCAGCAGCCAAGATAAACTGTCGACGGCTGAGCAGTTCTTC,CASSQDKLSTAEQFF
few,TRBD1,TRBV6-5,TRBJ2-6,TGTGCCAGCAGTTTCACCGGGACAGTCTCTGGGGCCAACGTCCTGACTTTC,CASSFTGTVSGANVLTF
many,TRBD1,TRBV6-5,TRBJ2-6,TGTGCCAGCACCCTGACAGGGGGAAACTCTGGGGCCAACGTCCTGACTTTC,CASTLTGGNSGANVLTF
many,NA,TRBV27,TRBJ1-2,TGTGCCAGCAGTCCCCGCCTGAGGACGTTCGAGGATGGCTACACCTTC,CASSPRLRTFEDGYTF
NA,TRBD1,TRBV28,TRBJ1-5,TGTGCCAGCAAGGGGACAGGAGATCAGCCCCAGCATTTT,CASKGTGDQPQHF
many,NA,TRBV3-1,TRBJ1-1,TGTGCCAGCAGCCCCGTCTGGGGATCGAACACTGAAGCTTTCTTT,CASSPVWGSNTEAFF
NA,NA,TRBV10-3,TRBJ1-1,TGTGCCATCAGTGAGCCTGGCAGGGTGGCTGAAGCTTTCTTT,CAISEPGRVAEAFF
many,NA,TRBV28,TRBJ2-3,TGTGCCAGCACCAGGGGAAGTGGGTCCCATAGCACAGATACGCAGTATTTT,CASTRGSGSHSTDTQYF
many,NA,TRBV18,TRBJ2-2,TGTGCCAGCACAAGGGACGGTGACACCGGGGAGCTGTTTTTT,CASTRDGDTGELFF
many,TRBD1,TRBV9,TRBJ1-1,TGTGCCAGCAGCGCCATAGACAGGGTTTTGACTGAAGCTTTCTTT,CASSAIDRVLTEAFF
many,TRBD1,TRBV7-9,TRBJ2-7,TGTGCCAGCAGCTTAGCGCCAGGGACAGGGAACCACGAGCAGTACTTC,CASSLAPGTGNHEQYF
many,NA,TRBV28,TRBJ1-5,TGTGCCAGCAGTCCAGACAATAGCAATCAGCCCCAGCATTTT,CASSPDNSNQPQHF